Sequencing of this TCR beta chain was carried out in a study of shared clonotypes between healthy human individuals. Study-level findings and limits: Around 5% of naive CD4 clonotypes were shared across a few donors. Larger estimated richness was generally recorded for naive subsets relative to memory subsets.

The material for each subset, its genomic DNA, was split evenly across several immunoSEQ plates. Repertoires were generated with immunoSEQ multiplex PCR, while TCRdb's copy carries only in-frame clones and drops some. Of about 2.4 million clones in the sample, roughly 93% were seen once. This clone was recorded once. The antigen is undetermined. Per the germline V gene, CDR1 is MNHNY and CDR2 is SVGAGI (reference sequence). This CDR3 is built from 14 residues. V lost 1 base to trimming and J lost 5 bases, with 12 bases between them. Sequencing was carried out using naive CD4+ T cells from PBMCs. Subset given: CD45RA+ positively selected. The chain combines TRBV6-6 with TRBJ2-7, with D uncertain. The source of this sequence is a man aged 18 to 30 in good health. Some clones in this sample may be carry-over from other donors' samples. The chain's CDR3 is CASSYLGIANEQYF. The CDR3 coding sequence is TGTGCCAGCAGTTACTTGGGCATCGCAAACGAGCAGTACTTC.